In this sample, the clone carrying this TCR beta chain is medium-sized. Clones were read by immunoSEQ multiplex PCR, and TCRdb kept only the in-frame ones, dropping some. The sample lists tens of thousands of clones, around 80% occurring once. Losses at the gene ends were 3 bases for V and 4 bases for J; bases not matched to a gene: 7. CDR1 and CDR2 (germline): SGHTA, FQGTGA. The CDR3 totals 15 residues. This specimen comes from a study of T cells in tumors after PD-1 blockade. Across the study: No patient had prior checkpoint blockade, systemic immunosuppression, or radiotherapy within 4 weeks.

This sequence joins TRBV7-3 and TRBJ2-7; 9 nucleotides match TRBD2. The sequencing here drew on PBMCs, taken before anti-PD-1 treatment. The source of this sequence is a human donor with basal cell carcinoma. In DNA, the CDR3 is TGTGCCAGCAGCTTGTCTAGCGGGATCGCTTACGAGCAGTACTTC. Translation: CASSLSSGIAYEQYF.